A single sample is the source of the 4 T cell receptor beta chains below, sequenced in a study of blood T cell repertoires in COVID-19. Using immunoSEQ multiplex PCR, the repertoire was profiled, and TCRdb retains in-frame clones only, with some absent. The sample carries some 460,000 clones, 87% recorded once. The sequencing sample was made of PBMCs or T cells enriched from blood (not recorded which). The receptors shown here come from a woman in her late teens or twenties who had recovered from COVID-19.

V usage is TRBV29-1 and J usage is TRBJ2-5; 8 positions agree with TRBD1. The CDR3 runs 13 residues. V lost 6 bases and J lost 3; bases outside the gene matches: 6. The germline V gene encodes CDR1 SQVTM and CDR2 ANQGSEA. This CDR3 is CSVGQGGKETQYF. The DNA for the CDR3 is TGCAGCGTCGGACAGGGCGGAAAAGAGACCCAGTACTTC.

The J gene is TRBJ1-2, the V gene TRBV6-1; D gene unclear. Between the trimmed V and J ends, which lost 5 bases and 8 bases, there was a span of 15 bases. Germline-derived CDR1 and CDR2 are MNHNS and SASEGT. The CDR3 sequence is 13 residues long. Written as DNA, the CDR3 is TGTGCCAGCAGTTCCAGCAGGACTGAGGGCTACACCTTC. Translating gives CASSSSRTEGYTF.

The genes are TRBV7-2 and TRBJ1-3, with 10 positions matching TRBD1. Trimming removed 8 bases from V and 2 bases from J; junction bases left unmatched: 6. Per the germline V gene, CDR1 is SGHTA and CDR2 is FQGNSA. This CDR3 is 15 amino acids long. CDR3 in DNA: TGTGCCAGCGGAGACGGGACAGGGGCTGGAAACACCATATATTTT. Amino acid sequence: CASGDGTGAGNTIYF.

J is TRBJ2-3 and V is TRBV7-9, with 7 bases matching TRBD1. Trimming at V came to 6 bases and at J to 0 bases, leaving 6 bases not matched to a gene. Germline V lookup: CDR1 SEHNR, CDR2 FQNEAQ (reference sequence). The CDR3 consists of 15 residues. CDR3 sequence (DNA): TGTGCCAGCAGAGCATACAGGGGAAGCACAGATACGCAGTATTTT. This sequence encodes CASRAYRGSTDTQYF. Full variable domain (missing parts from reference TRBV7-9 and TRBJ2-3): DTGVSQNPRHKITKRGQNVTFRCDPISEHNRLYWYRQTLGQGPEFLTYFQNEAQLEKSRLLSDRFSAERPKGSFSTLEIQRTEQGDSAMYLCASRAYRGSTDTQYFGPGTRLTVL.